The 23 T cell receptor beta chains listed next were all sequenced from one sample in a study of blood T cells in healthy people across ages. Primed by a sample-barcoded 5' primer and a J-beta primer mix, a second PCR proceeded for about 6 to 12 cycles. One entry per CDR3 protein results from TCRdb running MiXCR on the 5' RACE reads. The sample records 800,000 to 950,000 distinct CDR3 sequences, roughly 28% being singletons. The sample was also linked to a second study, of T cells of mothers and their children.

The sample comprised blood. The receptors were sampled from a woman aged 40 to 50 in good health.

Regarding this clonotype: This may be a read error, as it is one base from a much larger clone. The genes are TRBV5-1 and TRBJ2-4; TRBD1 or TRBD2 may be the D gene (5 bases each). The DNA end lines up better with TRBJ2-7; the J call may be wrong. This CDR3 is 15 amino acids long. The germline V gene has CDR1 SGHRS and CDR2 YFSETQ. This CDR3 is CASSRRDGDPYEQYF. CDR3 DNA: TGCGCCAGCAGCCGCCGGGACGGGGACCCCTACGAGCAGTACTTC.

A remark on this clonotype: Its ends do not fully match the called genes, so a read error is possible. CDR3 bases: TGTGTCAGCAGTTACTCGAGTGGCTCCTACAATGAGCAGTTCTTC. Residues: CVSSYSSGSYNEQFF. The chain links TRBV6-2 or TRBV6-3 to TRBJ2-1; the D is unclear. This CDR3 has 15 amino acids. Germline V gene data show CDR1 as MNHEY and CDR2 as SVGEGT.

The genes are TRBV7-2 and TRBJ2-1; TRBD2 matches at 8 bases. V shed 5 bases, J shed 9 bases, and the junction held 6 bases outside the gene matches. This CDR3 is 13 amino acids long. Germline values: CDR1 SGHTA, CDR2 FQGNSA. The CDR3 loop is CASSPGLAFEQFF. The CDR3 coding sequence is TGTGCCAGCAGCCCAGGACTAGCCTTTGAGCAGTTCTTC.

This chain joins TRBV7-2 and TRBJ2-4; no definite D call. The CDR3 is made up of 14 amino acids. V lost 2 bases to trimming and J lost 4 bases, with 9 bases between them. Per the germline V gene, CDR1 is SGHTA and CDR2 is FQGNSA. The CDR3 sequence is CASSLWIEKNIQYF. The CDR3 bases are TGTGCCAGCAGCTTATGGATCGAGAAAAACATTCAGTACTTC.

This chain uses TRBV12-3 or TRBV12-4 with TRBJ2-2, with 12 bases aligning to TRBD1. The V gene end was trimmed by 2 bases and the J gene end by 8 bases; junction bases not matched to a gene: 9. The CDR3 covers 17 residues. CDR3 nucleotide sequence: TGTGCCAGCAGTTTAACCACGGGACAGGGGGCGCTTGGGGAGCTGTTTTTT. It specifies CASSLTTGQGALGELFF.

The chain recombines TRBV7-2 with TRBJ2-3; 7 bases are shared with TRBD1. J gave up 8 bases and V 1 base, and 3 bases lay outside the gene matches. Germline assignment: CDR1 SGHTA and CDR2 FQGNSA. The CDR3 length is 13 residues. The CDR3 reads CASSLVGGGTQYF. The DNA for the CDR3 is TGTGCCAGCAGCTTAGTAGGGGGCGGTACGCAGTATTTT.

The CDR3 is CASSLRQDPLDGYTF. The CDR3 DNA reads as TGCGCCAGCAGCCTCAGACAGGACCCCTTGGATGGCTACACCTTC. The gene calls are TRBV5-1 and TRBJ1-2, with TRBD1 as a possible D gene (6 bases). The CDR3 runs 15 residues. CDR1 and CDR2 from the germline V gene are SGHRS and YFSETQ. With 4 bases removed from V and 6 bases from J, the gap between germline ends came to 19 bases.

In this sample, this clonotype turned up a few times. This chain connects TRBV4-3 to TRBJ2-3; either TRBD1 or TRBD2 may fit D (5 bases each). V lost 1 base to trimming and J lost 2 bases, with 10 bases between them. From germline, CDR1 is LGHNA and CDR2 YSLEER. CDR3 length equals 15 residues. The CDR3 nucleotides read TGCGCCAGCAGCCAAGGCCGGGACCCCACAGATACGCAGTATTTT. It encodes CASSQGRDPTDTQYF.

This clonotype was found many times. With a much larger clone just one base away, this may be a read error. The chain recombines TRBV5-1 with TRBJ2-7, with TRBD1 matching over 11 bases. CDR3 size: 16 residues. CDR1 and CDR2 (germline): SGHRS, YFSETQ. V shed 4 bases, J shed 5 bases, and the junction held 11 bases outside the gene matches. In nucleotides, the CDR3 is TGCGCCAGCAGCCTACCCTTAGGGACAGGGGGTGACGAGCAGTACTTC. It encodes CASSLPLGTGGDEQYF.

This clonotype showed up many times. This chain joins TRBV3-1 and TRBJ2-4; possible D gene TRBD1, 5 bases. Trimming removed 1 base from V and 6 bases from J, with 13 bases in between. Germline V gives CDR1 LGHDT, CDR2 YNNKEL (reference sequence). The CDR3 extends over 15 amino acids. The CDR3 loop is CASSQGRGRVNIQYF. DNA for the CDR3: TGTGCCAGCAGCCAAGGGCGAGGCAGGGTAAACATTCAGTACTTC.

A remark on this clonotype: This could be a read error, since a much larger clone is one nucleotide away. The chain has TRBV20-1 and TRBJ2-5; D remains unclear. The CDR3 covers 15 residues. Germline V gene data show CDR1 as DFQATT and CDR2 as SNEGSKA (reference sequence). Trimming shortened V by 0 bases and J by 5 bases, and 16 bases separated the two germline ends. This CDR3 is CSARDPSVGRETQYF. The CDR3 bases are TGCAGTGCTAGAGATCCATCGGTTGGTAGGGAGACCCAGTACTTC.

There are many counts of this clonotype. The gene calls are TRBV6-2 or TRBV6-3 and TRBJ2-6; D gene ambiguous. Trimming took off 5 bases at V and 0 bases at J, with 8 bases between the two ends. CDR3 length equals 15 residues. Germline V lookup: CDR1 MNHEY, CDR2 SVGEGT. CDR3 in amino acids: CASSRHLSGANVLTF. The DNA of the CDR3 is TGTGCCAGCAGTAGACACCTCTCTGGGGCCAACGTCCTGACTTTC.

This clonotype was observed many times. The chain uses TRBV7-2 and TRBJ2-5; 7 bases align to TRBD2. This CDR3 region has 16 residues. The ends lost 5 bases at V and 0 bases at J; junction bases unmatched: 9. The germline gives CDR1 SGHTA, CDR2 FQGNSA. The CDR3 DNA reads TGTGCCAGCAGCCCCCAAGCGGGGACGTACCAAGAGACCCAGTACTTC. Its translation is CASSPQAGTYQETQYF.

This chain links TRBV29-1 with TRBJ2-3; 9 positions match TRBD2. The J segment lost 5 bases and the V segment lost 3 bases, leaving 12 bases of the junction unmatched. Germline CDR1 is SQVTM and CDR2 is ANQGSEA. This CDR3 has 16 amino acids. CDR3 bases: TGCAGCGTTGAGGAAGGGCGGGGGGGGTTAGGAGATACGCAGTATTTT. It translates to CSVEEGRGGLGDTQYF.

This clonotype was counted only a few times. This chain links TRBV24-1 with TRBJ2-5; a weak D match, TRBD1 (5 bases). Germline CDR1 reads KGHDR; CDR2 reads SFDVKD. The CDR3 consists of 12 residues. Between the trimmed V and J ends, which lost 6 bases and 4 bases, there was a span of 8 bases. In DNA, the CDR3 is TGTGCCACCAGTCAGGGCTCAGAGACCCAGTACTTC. As protein: CATSQGSETQYF.

This clonotype was recorded many times. The chain couples TRBV2 to TRBJ2-6, with TRBD1 matching over 11 bases. The V segment lost 5 bases and the J segment 4 bases; nucleotides outside the gene matches: 10. The CDR3 runs 18 residues. Germline CDR1 reads SNHLY; CDR2 reads FYNNEI. The CDR3 loop reads CASSPWTGGALGANVLTF. The CDR3 region has the DNA TGTGCCAGCAGTCCCTGGACAGGGGGCGCGCTGGGGGCCAACGTCCTGACTTTC.

Notes on this clonotype: The junction and the germline gene differ at one end; a read error may be behind it. The genes are TRBV7-7 and TRBJ2-2; 9 bases are a match to TRBD2. This CDR3 comprises 16 residues. Germline V gene lookup returns CDR1 SSHAT and CDR2 FNYEAQ (reference sequence). CDR3 in amino acids: CASTLIAGDYTGELFF. In DNA form, the CDR3 reads TGTGCTAGCACTCTTATAGCGGGGGACTACACCGGGGAGCTGTTTTTT.

This clonotype turned up a few times. The chain employs TRBV20-1 and TRBJ2-1; TRBD2 matches at 8 bases. Trimming removed 3 bases from V and 5 bases from J; junction bases left unmatched: 9. There are 15 residues in the CDR3. Germline V gives CDR1 DFQATT, CDR2 SNEGSKA (reference sequence). The CDR3 loop reads CSASPIGLAHNEQFF. Written as DNA, the CDR3 is TGCAGTGCTAGTCCAATAGGACTAGCCCACAATGAGCAGTTCTTC.

This clonotype was picked up many times. The rearrangement uses TRBV4-1 and TRBJ2-1; maybe TRBD2 (6 bases). V was clipped by 3 bases and J by 9 bases, with 9 bases between them. This CDR3 region has 12 residues. The V gene's germline CDR1 is MGHRA and CDR2 YSYEKL. The CDR3, as DNA: TGCGCCAGCAGCCACAGGGACTTTGAGCAGTTCTTC. This sequence encodes CASSHRDFEQFF.

This clonotype occurred a few times. Sequence at one end of the junction differs from germline and may be a read error. The V call is TRBV12-3 or TRBV12-4, the J call TRBJ2-3; 10 nucleotides agree with TRBD1. The CDR3 spans 18 residues. The CDR3 region has the DNA TGTGCCAGCAGTTTCGGGGACAGGGGCTACTCCCTAGCAGATGCGCAGTATTTT. Translating it yields CASSFGDRGYSLADAQYF.

The chain carries TRBV30 and TRBJ2-4; D may be TRBD1 (5 bases). The length of the CDR3 is 12 residues. Germline assignment: CDR1 GTSNPN and CDR2 SVGIG (reference sequence). This CDR3 is CGFDVQGDERYF. CDR3 coding DNA: TGTGGCTTTGACGTCCAGGGCGACGAGCGGTACTTC. Complete variable domain (other parts from reference TRBV30 and TRBJ2-4): SQTIHQWPATLVQPVGSPLSLECTVEGTSNPNLYWYRQAAGRGLQLLFYSVGIGQISSEVPQNLSASRPQDRQFILSSKKLLLSDSGFYLCGFDVQGDERYFGAGTRLSVL.

CDR3: CASSQDGWGRSTEAFF. The CDR3 region has the DNA TGTGCCAGCAGCCAAGACGGTTGGGGCCGTAGCACTGAAGCTTTCTTT. The chain employs TRBV14 and TRBJ1-1, with D perhaps matching TRBD1 (5 bases). V was clipped by 0 bases and J by 4 bases, with 15 bases between them. This CDR3 has 16 residues. Germline CDR1 SGHDN, CDR2 FVKESK.

The table lists this clonotype with many counts. V and J are TRBV18 and TRBJ2-7, with 7 bases identical to TRBD2. CDR1 is KGHSH and CDR2 is LQKENI in the germline V gene. The CDR3 is made up of 12 amino acids. V lost 1 base, J lost 7 bases, and 1 base stayed unmatched. The CDR3 coding sequence is TGTGCCAGCTCACCACGGGAGGGGGAGCAGTACTTC. As protein: CASSPREGEQYF.